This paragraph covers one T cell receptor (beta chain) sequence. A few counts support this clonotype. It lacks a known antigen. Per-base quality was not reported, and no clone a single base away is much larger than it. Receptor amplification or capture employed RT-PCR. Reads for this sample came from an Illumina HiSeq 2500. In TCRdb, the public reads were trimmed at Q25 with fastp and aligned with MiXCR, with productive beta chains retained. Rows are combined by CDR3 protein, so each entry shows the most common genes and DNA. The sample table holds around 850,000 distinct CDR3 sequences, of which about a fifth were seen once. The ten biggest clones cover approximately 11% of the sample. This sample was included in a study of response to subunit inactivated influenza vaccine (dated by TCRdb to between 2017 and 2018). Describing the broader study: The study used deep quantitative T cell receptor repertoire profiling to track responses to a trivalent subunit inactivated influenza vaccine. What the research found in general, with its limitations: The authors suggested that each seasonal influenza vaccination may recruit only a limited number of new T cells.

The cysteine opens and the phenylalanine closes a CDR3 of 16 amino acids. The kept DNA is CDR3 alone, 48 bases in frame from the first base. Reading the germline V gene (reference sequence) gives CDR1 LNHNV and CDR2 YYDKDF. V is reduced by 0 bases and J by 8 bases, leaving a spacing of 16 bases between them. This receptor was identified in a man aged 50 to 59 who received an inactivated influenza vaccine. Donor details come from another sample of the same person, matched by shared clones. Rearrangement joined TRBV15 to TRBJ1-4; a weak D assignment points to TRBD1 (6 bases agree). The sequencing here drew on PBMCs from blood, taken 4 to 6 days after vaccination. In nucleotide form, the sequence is TGTGCCACCAGCAGAGATGAAAGGGGGTTGGAGGAAAAACTGTTTTTT. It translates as CATSRDERGLEEKLFF.